This TCR beta chain came from a study of blood T cell repertoires in COVID-19. Only in-frame clones appear in the TCRdb table, and some are missing; sequencing was by immunoSEQ multiplex PCR. Of 150,000 to 200,000 clones in the sample, 89% were seen once. The TCR originated in a woman between 18 and 30 years old who had recovered from COVID-19. Sequenced material: PBMCs or T cells enriched from blood (not recorded which).

This CDR3 reads CAAAMGRGSYNEQFF. In nucleotides, the CDR3 is TGTGCAGCCGCGATGGGCCGTGGGTCTTACAATGAGCAGTTCTTC. The rearrangement joins TRBV28 to TRBJ2-1; the D is unclear. Germline V gene lookup returns CDR1 MDHEN and CDR2 SYDVKM. The CDR3 has 15 amino acids. The complete variable domain, with remaining parts taken from reference TRBV28 and TRBJ2-1, reads DVKVTQSSRYLVKRTGEKVFLECVQDMDHENMFWYRQDPGLGLRLIYFSYDVKMKEKGDIPEGYSVSREKKERFSLILESASTNQTSMYLCAAAMGRGSYNEQFFGPGTRLTVL.